This T cell receptor (beta chain) was found in a study of shared T cell receptors in the human thymus. V lost 6 bases and J lost 5, with 37 bases in between. The CDR3 runs 21 residues. CDR1 is MDHEN, CDR2 SYDVKM, per germline. In its sample, this clone was seen a few times. TCRdb's table, derived via immunoSEQ multiplex PCR, lists solely in-frame clones and lacks some. The sample records approximately 760,000 clones, 70% to 90% being singletons. These sequences were also reported in another study, on human thymus T cells. As reported in that work: All donors were healthy Finnish infants who were undergoing corrective surgery to treat congenital heart defects. During corrective heart surgery, resections were taken, and the thymus tissue came from them. There appeared to be biased usage of V and J genes in thymic and blood repertoires. There were highly overlapping thymic repertoires among unrelated individuals, as related research reported.

Specimen: thymocytes. The rearrangement uses TRBV28 and TRBJ1-2, with D tentatively TRBD1 (6 bases). The sequence was obtained from a girl less than two years old with a congenital heart defect. The CDR3 spells CASSLQAPLYRNRDLSYGYTF. CDR3 coding DNA: TGTGCCAGCAGCCTACAAGCCCCCTTATATAGAAACAGGGACCTGAGTTATGGCTACACCTTC.